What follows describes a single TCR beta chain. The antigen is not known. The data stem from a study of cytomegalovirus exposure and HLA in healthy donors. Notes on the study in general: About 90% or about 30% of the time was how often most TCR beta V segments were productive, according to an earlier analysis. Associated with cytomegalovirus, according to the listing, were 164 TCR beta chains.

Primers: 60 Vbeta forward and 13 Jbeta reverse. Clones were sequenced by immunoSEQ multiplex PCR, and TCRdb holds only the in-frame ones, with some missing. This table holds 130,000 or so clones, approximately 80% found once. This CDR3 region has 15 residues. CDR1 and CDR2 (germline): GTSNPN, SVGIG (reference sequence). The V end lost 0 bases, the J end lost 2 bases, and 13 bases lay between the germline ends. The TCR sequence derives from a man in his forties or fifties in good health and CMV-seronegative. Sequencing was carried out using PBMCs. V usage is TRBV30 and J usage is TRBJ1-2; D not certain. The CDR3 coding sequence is TGTGCCTGGAGTGTAAACCGAGGCAGCAACTATGGCTACACCTTC. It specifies CAWSVNRGSNYGYTF.